This T cell receptor beta chain was identified in a study of PD-1 blockade in classical Hodgkin lymphoma. Each of the patients experienced relapse following autologous stem cell transplantation, and their brentuximab vedotin exposure differed. Broader study findings: Underlying causes for the observed repertoire differences were not defined, possibly disease activity or prior therapy. Nivolumab initiation under 1 year post-ASCT meant exclusion.

The repertoire was sequenced with immunoSEQ multiplex PCR; TCRdb's copy has only in-frame clones and lacks some. The table records around 20,000 clones, roughly 80% of them present only once. With respect to this clone: The antigen is unknown.

V was trimmed by 0 bases and J by 5 bases, leaving 11 bases between them. This CDR3 spans 16 amino acids. Germline assignment: CDR1 SGHVS and CDR2 FNYEAQ. The TCR originated in a human donor with classical Hodgkin lymphoma. Sequenced here: peripheral blood mononuclear cells (PBMCs), sampled before the second cycle of nivolumab. The chain couples TRBV7-6 to TRBJ1-6, with TRBD1 as a possible D gene (6 bases). The CDR3 DNA sequence: TGTGCCAGCAGCTTAGCGCTAGGGGGAAATAATTCACCCCTCCACTTT. This gives the protein CASSLALGGNNSPLHF. The whole variable domain, remainder taken from reference TRBV7-6 and TRBJ1-6, is GAGVSQSPRYKVTKRGQDVALRCDPISGHVSLYWYRQALGQGPEFLTYFNYEAQQDKSGLPNDRFSAERPEGSISTLTIQRTEQRDSAMYRCASSLALGGNNSPLHFGNGTRLTVT.